There are a few counts of the clone carrying this TCR beta chain. This record belongs to a study of blood T cell repertoires in COVID-19. Per the original methods: Estimated nucleated cell counts came from reference gene primer amplification. TCRdb's copy holds only in-frame clones and misses some; the assay was immunoSEQ multiplex PCR. That table furnishes V, J and clone size, whereas the DNA furnished D and trimming. Among 200,000 or so clones listed, roughly 80% were seen once. In Seattle, patients joined the study during active infection and were tracked longitudinally. The CDR3 sequence is 15 residues long. Trimming pared 1 base from V and 1 base from J, leaving 9 bases between. Germline assignment: CDR1 SGDLS and CDR2 YYNGEE.

Sample: peripheral blood. V and J are TRBV9 and TRBJ1-5, with TRBD1 as a possible D gene (5 bases). The receptor was derived from a man in his 60s with COVID-19, enrolled during active disease. The CDR3 spells CASSVQGQSNQPQHF. The CDR3 DNA is TGTGCCAGCAGCGTACAGGGTCAGAGCAATCAGCCCCAGCATTTT. The whole variable domain, filled in from reference TRBV9 and TRBJ1-5, reads DSGVTQTPKHLITATGQRVTLRCSPRSGDLSVYWYQQSLDQGLQFLIQYYNGEERAKGNILERFSAQQFPDLHSELNLSSLELGDSALYFCASSVQGQSNQPQHFGDGTRLSIL.